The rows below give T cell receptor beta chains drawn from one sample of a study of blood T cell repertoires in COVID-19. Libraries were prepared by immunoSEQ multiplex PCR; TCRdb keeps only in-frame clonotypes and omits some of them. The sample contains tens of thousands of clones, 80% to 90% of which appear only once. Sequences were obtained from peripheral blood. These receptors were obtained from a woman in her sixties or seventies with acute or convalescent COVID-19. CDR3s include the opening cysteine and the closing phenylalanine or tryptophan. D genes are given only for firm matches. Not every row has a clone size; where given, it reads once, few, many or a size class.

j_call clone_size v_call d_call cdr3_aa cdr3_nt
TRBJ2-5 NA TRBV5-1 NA CASSLAGGETQYF TGCGCCAGCAGCTTGGCCGGCGGAGAGACCCAGTACTTC
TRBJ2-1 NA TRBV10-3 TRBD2 CAISERASGGLYNEQFF TGTGCCATCAGTGAGAGGGCTAGCGGGGGGTTGTACAATGAGCAGTTCTTC
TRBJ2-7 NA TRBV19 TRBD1 CASSIGTGGFEQYF TGTGCCAGTAGTATCGGGACAGGGGGTTTCGAGCAGTACTTC
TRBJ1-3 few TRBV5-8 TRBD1 CASSPRTTGTGNTIYF TGTGCCAGCAGCCCGCGCACGACAGGGACTGGAAACACCATATATTTT
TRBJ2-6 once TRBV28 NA CASSPGSSGANVLTF TGTGCCAGCAGTCCAGGGTCCTCTGGGGCCAACGTCCTGACTTTC
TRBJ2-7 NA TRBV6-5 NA CASSYSRGSYEQYF TGTGCCAGCAGTTACTCAAGGGGCTCCTACGAGCAGTACTTC
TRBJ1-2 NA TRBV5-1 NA CASSKDSDAGYTF TGCGCCAGCAGCAAGGACAGTGACGCCGGCTACACCTTC
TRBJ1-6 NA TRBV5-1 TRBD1 CASSVTGANSPLHF TGCGCCAGCAGCGTGACAGGGGCGAATTCACCCCTCCACTTT
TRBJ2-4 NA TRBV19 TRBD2 CASSTGGIQYF TGTGCCAGTAGTACGGGAGGCATTCAGTACTTC
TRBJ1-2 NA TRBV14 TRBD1 CASSPGGGGYTF TGTGCCAGCAGCCCAGGGGGCGGTGGCTACACCTTC
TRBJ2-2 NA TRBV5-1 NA CASSFVGATGELFF TGCGCCAGCAGCTTTGTTGGGGCCACCGGGGAGCTGTTTTTT